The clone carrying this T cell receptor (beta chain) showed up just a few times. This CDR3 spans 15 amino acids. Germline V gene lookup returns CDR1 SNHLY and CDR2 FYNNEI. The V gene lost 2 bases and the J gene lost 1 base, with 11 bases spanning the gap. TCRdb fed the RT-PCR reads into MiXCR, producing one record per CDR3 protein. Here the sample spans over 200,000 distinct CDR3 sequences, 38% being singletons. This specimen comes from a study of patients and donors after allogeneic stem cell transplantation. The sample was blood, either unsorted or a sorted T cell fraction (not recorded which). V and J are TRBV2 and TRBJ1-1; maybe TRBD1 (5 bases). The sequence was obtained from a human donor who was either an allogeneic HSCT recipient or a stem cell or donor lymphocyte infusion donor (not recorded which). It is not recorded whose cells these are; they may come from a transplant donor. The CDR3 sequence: CASSENLGENTEAFF. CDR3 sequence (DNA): TGTGCCAGCAGTGAAAATCTGGGGGAGAACACTGAAGCTTTCTTT.